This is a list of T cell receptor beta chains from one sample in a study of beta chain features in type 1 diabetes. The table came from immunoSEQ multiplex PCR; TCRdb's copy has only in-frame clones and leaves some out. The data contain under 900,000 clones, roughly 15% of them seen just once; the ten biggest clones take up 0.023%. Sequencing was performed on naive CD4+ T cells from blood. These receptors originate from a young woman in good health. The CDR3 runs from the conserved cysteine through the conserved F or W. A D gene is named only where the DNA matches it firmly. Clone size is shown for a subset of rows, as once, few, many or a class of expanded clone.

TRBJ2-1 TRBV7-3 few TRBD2 TGTGCCAGCAGTCCCAAGTGGCCCGGGACTAGCGGGAGTCATGAGCAGTTCTTC CASSPKWPGTSGSHEQFF
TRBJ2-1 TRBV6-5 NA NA TGTGCCAGCAGACTCCAGGGTATGGGGTACAATGAGCAGTTCTTC CASRLQGMGYNEQFF
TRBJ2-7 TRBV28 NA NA TGTGCCAGCAGTTCCTCCACTCCCTACGAGCAGTACTTC CASSSSTPYEQYF
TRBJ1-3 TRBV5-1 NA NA TGCGCCAGCAGCTTGGTACCGTTCTCTGGAAACACCATATATTTT CASSLVPFSGNTIYF
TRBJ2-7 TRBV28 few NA TGTGCCAGCAGTTACCGGGACAAGCGCTCCTACGAGCAGTACTTC CASSYRDKRSYEQYF
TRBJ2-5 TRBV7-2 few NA TGTGCCAGCAGCTTAGTTTGGAGGGGGCGGGAGACCCAGTACTTC CASSLVWRGRETQYF
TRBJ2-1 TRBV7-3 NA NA TGTGCCAGCAGCTTACTGGGTAACAATGAGCAGTTCTTC CASSLLGNNEQFF
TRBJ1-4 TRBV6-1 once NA TGTGCCAGCAGTGAAGGATACCTGAGGGAAAAACTGTTTTTT CASSEGYLREKLFF
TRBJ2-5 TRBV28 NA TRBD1 TGTGCCAGCAGTGACCCGCCGGGGACAGGGGGCGGGGAGACCCAGTACTTC CASSDPPGTGGGETQYF
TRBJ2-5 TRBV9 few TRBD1 TGTGCCAGCAGCGTTCTAGGGGGCAGAAAAGAGACCCAGTACTTC CASSVLGGRKETQYF
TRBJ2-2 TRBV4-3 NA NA TGCGCCAGCAGCCGCCTGTCCTGGGCCGGGGAGCTGTTTTTT CASSRLSWAGELFF
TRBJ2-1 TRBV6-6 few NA TGTGCCAGCAGCAGGGGACGGGGCAGGGCCTACAATGAGCAGTTCTTC CASSRGRGRAYNEQFF
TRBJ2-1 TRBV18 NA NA TGTGCCAGCTCACCTACGGGACAAAATTCATACAATGAGCAGTTCTTC CASSPTGQNSYNEQFF
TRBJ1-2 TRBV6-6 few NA TGTGCCAGCAGTTACTCGAAGACAGGCGGCTACACCTTC CASSYSKTGGYTF
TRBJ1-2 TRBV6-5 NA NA TGTGCCAGCAGTTACTCAAACTATGGCTACACCTTC CASSYSNYGYTF
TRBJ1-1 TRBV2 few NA TGTGCCAGTGACCTCGCGGGTAGCAGTGAAGCTTTCTTT CASDLAGSSEAFF
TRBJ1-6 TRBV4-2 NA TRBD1 TGTGCCAGCAGCCAAGAGGGACAGAAGGTTTCACCCCTCCACTTT CASSQEGQKVSPLHF
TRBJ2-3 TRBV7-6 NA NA TGTGCCAGCAGCTCCAATCCCCCTCCTGCAGATACGCAGTATTTT CASSSNPPPADTQYF
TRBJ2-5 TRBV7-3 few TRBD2 TGTGCCAGCAGCTTAGGACTAGCTGAGCAAGAGACCCAGTACTTC CASSLGLAEQETQYF
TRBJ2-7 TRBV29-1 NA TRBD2 TGCAGCGTTGCCAGCGGGAGGCCCTCTGGCGAGCAGTACTTC CSVASGRPSGEQYF
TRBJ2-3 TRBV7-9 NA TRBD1 TGTGCCAGCAGCTTAGGCCCGGGACAGGGGGCCACAGATACGCAGTATTTT CASSLGPGQGATDTQYF
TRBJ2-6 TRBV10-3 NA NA TGTGCCATCAGTGAGAGATTCAGGGACTCTGGGGCCAACGTCCTGACTTTC CAISERFRDSGANVLTF
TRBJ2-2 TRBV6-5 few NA TGTGCCAGCAGTCCTACAGGGTTCGGGGAGCTGTTTTTT CASSPTGFGELFF
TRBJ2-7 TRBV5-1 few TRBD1 TGCGCCAGCAGCTCCGACAGGGGCGGCGTCGAGCAGTACTTC CASSSDRGGVEQYF
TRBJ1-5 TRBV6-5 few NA TGTGCCAGCAGCAATGACCCTTATCAGCCCCAGCATTTT CASSNDPYQPQHF
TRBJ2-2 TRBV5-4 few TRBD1 TGTGCCAGCAGCTTCTGGACAGGCGCGAACACCGGGGAGCTGTTTTTT CASSFWTGANTGELFF